Below are 18 T cell receptor beta chains sequenced from a single sample in a study of blood T cell repertoires in COVID-19. Produced via immunoSEQ multiplex PCR; TCRdb's table is partial and in-frame only. The sample records 25,000 to 40,000 clones, roughly nine tenths being singletons. Sequences were obtained from peripheral blood. These receptors originate from a man aged 65 to 79 with active COVID-19.

This sequence joins TRBV7-9 and TRBJ1-1, with D possibly matching TRBD1 (5 bases). Trimming took 4 bases from V and 0 from J, leaving 6 bases between them. This CDR3 is built from 13 residues. The germline V gene has CDR1 SEHNR and CDR2 FQNEAQ (reference sequence). DNA of the CDR3: TGTGCCAGCAGCTCCAGGGTGAACACTGAAGCTTTCTTT. It specifies CASSSRVNTEAFF.

This CDR3 is CASSLGTSGRLSGEQYF. The CDR3 nucleotides are TGTGCCAGCAGTTTAGGGACTAGCGGGAGGCTCTCCGGGGAGCAGTACTTC. This chain joins TRBV5-4 and TRBJ2-7, with 15 bases identical to TRBD2. J gave up 7 bases and V 5 bases, and 13 bases lay outside the gene matches. The length of the CDR3 is 17 residues. Germline CDR1 reads SGHNT; CDR2 reads YYREEE (reference sequence).

The V and J genes are TRBV5-1 and TRBJ2-1, with TRBD1 matching 10 bases. The CDR3 extends over 14 amino acids. Unmatched junction bases numbered 8, after V lost 4 bases and J lost 10 bases. Per germline, CDR1 SGHRS and CDR2 YFSETQ. This CDR3 reads CASSAGQGLFEQFF. The CDR3 DNA sequence: TGCGCCAGCAGCGCGGGACAGGGGCTTTTCGAGCAGTTCTTC.

This rearrangement joins TRBV18 to TRBJ2-1; TRBD2 is a possible D gene (6 bases). Between the trimmed V and J ends, which lost 2 bases and 10 bases, there was a span of 21 bases. This CDR3 region has 16 residues. Per germline, CDR1 KGHSH and CDR2 LQKENI. CDR3 in amino acids: CASSPGGGGPFFEQFF. For the CDR3, the DNA is TGTGCCAGCTCACCAGGTGGGGGAGGCCCCTTCTTCGAGCAGTTCTTC.

The genes are TRBV6-2 or TRBV6-3 and TRBJ2-7, with D perhaps TRBD1 (6 bases). Deletions cut 0 bases from V and 2 bases from J, with 17 bases between. CDR3 length equals 17 residues. Germline values: CDR1 MNHEY, CDR2 SVGEGT. The CDR3, as DNA: TGTGCCAGCAGTTACTCGTTAGTGCGGACAGCCGCCTACGAGCAGTACTTC. It translates to CASSYSLVRTAAYEQYF.

V is TRBV18 and J is TRBJ1-5; maybe TRBD1 (6 bases). The CDR3 is 13 residues long. The V gene's germline CDR1 is KGHSH and CDR2 LQKENI. The ends were cut back, 6 bases at V and 7 bases at J, with 13 bases in the middle. The CDR3 DNA reads as TGTGCCAGCTCCGCAGGGGCCGAACAGCCCCAGCATTTT. It translates to CASSAGAEQPQHF.

The J gene is TRBJ2-3, the V gene TRBV29-1; TRBD2 matches at 10 bases. The germline CDR1 and CDR2 sequences are SQVTM and ANQGSEA. This CDR3 comprises 13 residues. In DNA form, the CDR3 reads TGCAGTTCAGCGGGAGGGCTCCCAGATACGCAGTATTTT. This codes for CSSAGGLPDTQYF.

The CDR3 DNA reads TGTGCCAGCAGTTTACAGGGGGATCTCGGAAACACCATATATTTT. As protein: CASSLQGDLGNTIYF. V is TRBV2 and J is TRBJ1-3; 8 bases match TRBD1. The germline V gene has CDR1 SNHLY and CDR2 FYNNEI. This CDR3 spans 15 amino acids. V gave up 5 bases and J gave up 4 bases; unmatched junction bases: 7. The full variable domain, its missing parts supplied by reference TRBV2 and TRBJ1-3, is EPEVTQTPSHQVTQMGQEVILRCVPISNHLYFYWYRQILGQKVEFLVSFYNNEISEKSEIFDDQFSVERPDGSNFTLKIRSTKLEDSAMYFCASSLQGDLGNTIYFGEGSWLTVV.

The chain links TRBV28 to TRBJ1-2, with a possible D match to TRBD1 (5 bases). This CDR3 comprises 11 residues. Trimming left V 6 bases short and J 7 bases short, with 9 bases between. CDR1 and CDR2 from the germline V gene are MDHEN and SYDVKM. The CDR3 DNA reads as TGTGCCAGCAGCCCAGGGCCTGGCTACACCTTC. Translation: CASSPGPGYTF.

This clone came up a few times. This chain links TRBV3-1 (or the pseudogene TRBV3-2) with TRBJ1-3; 8 positions match TRBD1. The length of the CDR3 is 12 residues. J lost 12 bases, V lost 4 bases, and 5 bases had no gene match. Germline V gene sequence: CDR1 LGHDT, CDR2 YNNKEL (reference sequence). CDR3 sequence (DNA): TGTGCCAGCAGCCGGCGGACAGGGCGCATATATTTT. Translation: CASSRRTGRIYF.

The chain links TRBV12-3 or TRBV12-4 to TRBJ2-7, with a tentative D call TRBD1 (7 bases). Trimming left V 5 bases short and J 5 bases short, with 13 bases between. This CDR3 spans 13 amino acids. CDR3 coding DNA: TGTGCCAGCAGTCCAGGGGGGCCACACGAGCAGTACTTC. This gives the protein CASSPGGPHEQYF.

V usage is TRBV6-5 and J usage is TRBJ1-5; 8 bases agree with TRBD1. This CDR3 has 14 residues. The J segment lost 6 bases and the V segment lost 9 bases, leaving 10 bases of the junction unmatched. Germline values: CDR1 MNHEY, CDR2 SVGAGI. Here the CDR3 reads CASGSGGRSQPQHF. For the CDR3, the DNA is TGTGCCAGTGGGTCAGGGGGCAGAAGTCAGCCCCAGCATTTT.

This clone was seen just once. The V and J genes are TRBV7-2 and TRBJ2-1, with a tentative D call TRBD1 (5 bases). Trimming took 1 base from V and 8 from J, leaving 9 bases between them. Germline assignment: CDR1 SGHTA and CDR2 FQGNSA. There are 13 residues in the CDR3. The CDR3 DNA follows: TGTGCCAGCAGCTTAGTCAGGGTTGATGAGCAGTTCTTC. The encoded protein is CASSLVRVDEQFF.

The rearrangement links TRBV3-1 (or the pseudogene TRBV3-2) to TRBJ2-3; D unresolved. Per germline, CDR1 LGHDT and CDR2 YNNKEL (reference sequence). This CDR3 has 14 amino acids. The V end was cut by 1 base, the J end by 3 bases, with 8 bases between. CDR3: CASSQADLTDTQYF. In DNA, the CDR3 is TGTGCCAGCAGCCAAGCCGACTTGACAGATACGCAGTATTTT.

This chain connects TRBV20-1 to TRBJ2-7; 11 nucleotides match TRBD2. This CDR3 comprises 14 residues. The germline CDR1 and CDR2 sequences are DFQATT and SNEGSKA (reference sequence). Trimming cost V 3 bases and J 9 bases; bases outside gene matches: 10. The CDR3 nucleotides read TGCAGTGCTAGTACGTCTAGCGGGAGGATAGTGCAGTACTTC. Amino acids: CSASTSSGRIVQYF.

The rearrangement links TRBV7-2 to TRBJ2-5; 9 nucleotides align to TRBD2. CDR1 is SGHTA and CDR2 is FQGNSA in the germline V gene. The CDR3 sequence is 16 residues long. Trimming removed 1 base from V and 9 bases from J; junction bases left unmatched: 12. CDR3 nucleotides: TGTGCCAGCAGCTTAGGCGGGGGACTAGCTTTTCGGCCCCAGTACTTC. Translation: CASSLGGGLAFRPQYF. The complete variable domain, with remaining parts taken from reference TRBV7-2 and TRBJ2-5, reads GAGVSQSPSNKVTEKGKDVELRCDPISGHTALYWYRQSLGQGLEFLIYFQGNSAPDKSGLPSDRFSAERTGGSVSTLTIQRTQQEDSAVYLCASSLGGGLAFRPQYFGPGTRLLVL.

The genes are TRBV4-1 and TRBJ1-4; D not resolved. The germline V gene has CDR1 MGHRA and CDR2 YSYEKL. V lost 4 bases to trimming and J lost 2 bases, with 14 bases between them. This CDR3 region has 16 residues. As DNA, the CDR3 is TGCGCCAGCAGCCCGCAGGAGAGGGTTACTAATGAAAAACTGTTTTTT. It specifies CASSPQERVTNEKLFF.

This sequence joins TRBV6-2 or TRBV6-3 and TRBJ2-7, with 10 bases aligning to TRBD2. The germline CDR1 and CDR2 sequences are MNHEY and SVGEGT. This CDR3 is built from 15 residues. Unmatched junction bases numbered 14, after V lost 8 bases and J lost 7 bases. The CDR3 loop is CASGPAGLASLEQYF. The CDR3 DNA follows: TGTGCCAGCGGCCCTGCGGGACTAGCGTCTTTAGAGCAGTACTTC.